A single sample is the source of the 11 T cell receptor beta chains below, sequenced in a study of blood T cell repertoires in COVID-19. Only in-frame clones appear in the TCRdb table, and some are missing; sequencing was by immunoSEQ multiplex PCR. The table lists around 320,000 clones, roughly nine tenths of them singletons. The material sequenced was peripheral blood. The origin of the receptors is a woman aged 25 to 39 with COVID-19, enrolled during active disease.

This clone was counted once. The chain couples TRBV7-2 to TRBJ2-1, with TRBD2 matching over 8 bases. CDR1 is SGHTA, CDR2 FQGNSA, per germline. The junction had 7 bases not matched to a gene; V was cut back by 5 bases and J by 4 bases. The CDR3 length is 15 residues. This chain's CDR3 is CASSPQRGSYNEQFF. CDR3 bases: TGTGCCAGCAGCCCCCAGCGGGGGAGTTACAATGAGCAGTTCTTC.

The chain combines TRBV7-8 with TRBJ1-2, with D possibly TRBD1 on 5 matching bases. This CDR3 has 13 residues. Trimming took 4 bases from V and 4 from J, leaving 10 bases between them. The germline V gene encodes CDR1 SGHVS and CDR2 FQNEAQ. CDR3 sequence: CASSSRGGYGYTF. For the CDR3, the DNA is TGTGCCAGCAGCTCGCGGGGGGGCTATGGCTACACCTTC.

The chain uses TRBV4-1 and TRBJ1-1; no clear D gene. V lost 3 bases, J lost 0 bases, and 20 bases lay in between. Germline-derived CDR1 and CDR2 are MGHRA and YSYEKL. The CDR3 is made up of 18 amino acids. The CDR3 DNA is TGCGCCAGCAGCCACGTCGTCCCCCCACGGGGATTGAACACTGAAGCTTTCTTT. It specifies CASSHVVPPRGLNTEAFF.

The rearrangement uses TRBV6-5 and TRBJ2-2; 7 bases match TRBD2. The germline V gene has CDR1 MNHEY and CDR2 SVGAGI. V lost 7 bases to trimming and J lost 5 bases; unmatched junction nucleotides: 4. The CDR3 is 13 residues long. CDR3 in DNA: TGTGCCAGCACGGGGGGACCAACCGGGGAGCTGTTTTTT. This sequence encodes CASTGGPTGELFF.

The rearrangement links TRBV3-1 (or the pseudogene TRBV3-2) to TRBJ1-4, with a possible D match to TRBD1 (5 bases). V gave up 1 base and J gave up 5 bases, with 11 bases separating them. In germline, CDR1 is LGHDT, CDR2 YNNKEL (reference sequence). CDR3 length: 15 amino acids. The CDR3 region is CASSQGVTENEKLFF. Here the CDR3 DNA reads TGTGCCAGCAGCCAAGGAGTGACAGAAAATGAAAAACTGTTTTTT.

The rearrangement joins TRBV4-2 to TRBJ2-7, with 8 bases aligning to TRBD2. The V and J ends lost 2 bases and 5 bases, in that order; junction bases with no gene match: 8. This CDR3 spans 15 amino acids. From germline, CDR1 is LGHNA and CDR2 YNFKEQ. The CDR3 is CASSQIGGASDEQYF. For the CDR3, the DNA is TGTGCCAGCAGCCAAATCGGGGGGGCGAGCGACGAGCAGTACTTC.

The V call is TRBV7-9, the J call TRBJ2-7; TRBD2 agrees at 10 bases. J was trimmed by 4 bases and V by 1 base; bases with no gene match: 10. Germline CDR1 is SEHNR and CDR2 is FQNEAQ (reference sequence). The CDR3 spans 17 residues. CDR3 in DNA: TGTGCCAGCAGCTTAGACAGTCCCAGCGGGGGGGTATACGAGCAGTACTTC. This encodes CASSLDSPSGGVYEQYF.

The chain combines TRBV19 with TRBJ1-5; D might be TRBD1 (6 bases). The germline V gene has CDR1 LNHDA and CDR2 SQIVND (reference sequence). V dropped 5 bases and J dropped 3 bases, with 11 bases sitting between them. This CDR3 region has 14 residues. The CDR3 DNA reads as TGTGCCAGTAGTGACCGGGGGGCCAATCAGCCCCAGCATTTT. Translated: CASSDRGANQPQHF.

The V call is TRBV2, the J call TRBJ2-5; possibly TRBD2 for D (6 bases). Germline V gene data show CDR1 as SNHLY and CDR2 as FYNNEI. The CDR3 length is 12 residues. V shed 4 bases and J shed 5 bases, with 8 bases lying between them. In nucleotides, the CDR3 is TGTGCCAGCAGTGCGACTAGTGAGACCCAGTACTTC. Its protein is CASSATSETQYF. The full variable domain, completed using reference TRBV2 and TRBJ2-5, is EPEVTQTPSHQVTQMGQEVILRCVPISNHLYFYWYRQILGQKVEFLVSFYNNEISEKSEIFDDQFSVERPDGSNFTLKIRSTKLEDSAMYFCASSATSETQYFGPGTRLLVL.

The chain employs TRBV29-1 and TRBJ1-4, with D possibly matching TRBD1 (6 bases). Germline CDR1 SQVTM, CDR2 ANQGSEA. The ends were cut back, 4 bases at V and 8 bases at J, with 17 bases in the middle. The CDR3 runs to 14 residues. CDR3 region: CSVGTGPRREKLFF. The CDR3 region has the DNA TGCAGCGTTGGAACAGGGCCCCGCCGGGAAAAACTGTTTTTT. Full variable domain (missing parts from reference TRBV29-1 and TRBJ1-4): SAVISQKPSRDICQRGTSLTIQCQVDSQVTMMFWYRQQPGQSLTLIATANQGSEATYESGFVIDKFPISRPNLTFSTLTVSNMSPEDSSIYLCSVGTGPRREKLFFGSGTQLSVL.

The rearrangement uses TRBV6-5 and TRBJ2-2; TRBD2 might be the D (5 bases). V lost 2 bases and J 1 base, leaving 5 bases between the germline ends. The CDR3 consists of 14 residues. Germline CDR1 reads MNHEY; CDR2 reads SVGAGI. CDR3 in DNA: TGTGCCAGCAGTTACGGAGGGAACACCGGGGAGCTGTTTTTT. Its protein product is CASSYGGNTGELFF.